A selection of T cell receptor beta chains follows, all from one sample in a study of molecular identifiers for immune sequencing clone quantification. From the PCR reads, TCRdb called clonotypes with MiXCR, one entry per CDR3 protein. The sample holds roughly 320,000 distinct CDR3 sequences, roughly 23% seen once. The sequenced sample was naive CD8+ T cells from blood, with Jurkat cell RNA spiked in. Source of these receptors: a human donor in good health. Some libraries in this study had Jurkat cell RNA spiked in. Both conserved end residues are part of each CDR3. D genes are given only for firm matches. Where a row states a size, it is once, few, many or the class of an expanded clone; other rows omit it.

D gene | clone size | J gene | V gene | CDR3 DNA | CDR3 protein
. | many | TRBJ1-3 | TRBV6-5 | TGTGCCAGCAGTCTCTGGGGGGAAGCGTCTGGAAACACCATATATTTT | CASSLWGEASGNTIYF
TRBD2 | few | TRBJ2-1 | TRBV5-1 | TGCGCCAGCAGCTTTATAACTAGCGGGGGGGCGAATGAGCAGTTCTTC | CASSFITSGGANEQFF
. | many | TRBJ2-7 | TRBV7-9 | TGTGCCAGCAGCCCGCGGGCGGAGTCCTACGAGCAGTACTTC | CASSPRAESYEQYF
. | . | TRBJ1-1 | TRBV10-3 | TGTGCCATCAGTGAGGGCAGTACAAACACTGAAGCTTTCTTT | CAISEGSTNTEAFF
. | . | TRBJ2-7 | TRBV10-3 | TGTGCCATCAGTACTCGGGACCGCTCCTACGAGCAGTACTTC | CAISTRDRSYEQYF
. | few | TRBJ2-1 | TRBV7-9 | TGTGCCAGCAGCTCTAGCGTGCAGGGGAAGCAGTTCTTC | CASSSSVQGKQFF
. | . | TRBJ2-5 | TRBV9 | TGCGCCAGCAGCGTAGGTGAGGAGACCGGGGGGACCCAGTACTTC | CASSVGEETGGTQYF
. | . | TRBJ2-4 | TRBV4-3 | TGCGCCAGCAGCCAAGAGATTCAAGGAGAGAACATTCAGTACTTC | CASSQEIQGENIQYF
TRBD1 | many | TRBJ2-5 | TRBV2 | TGTGCCAGCAGTTCCGGACAGGGGCAAGAGACCCAGTACTTC | CASSSGQGQETQYF
TRBD2 | few | TRBJ2-1 | TRBV5-6 | TGTGCCAGCAGCCCGGTCCTAGCGGGAGTTCTTGTTGAGCAGTTCTTC | CASSPVLAGVLVEQFF
. | . | TRBJ2-3 | TRBV29-1 | TGCAGCGTTGGAGGTTCGGGAACCACAGATACGCAGTATTTT | CSVGGSGTTDTQYF
TRBD2 | . | TRBJ2-1 | TRBV6-1 | TGTGCCGGCAGTGAAGTACTAGCGGGGTACAATGAGCAGTTCTTC | CAGSEVLAGYNEQFF
TRBD2 | many | TRBJ2-7 | TRBV4-1 | TGCGCCAGCAGCCAAGTCTGGAGCGGGGGCTACGAGCAGTACTTC | CASSQVWSGGYEQYF
TRBD1 | . | TRBJ2-7 | TRBV20-1 | TGCAGTGCTAACGACAGGGACGCTAACTACGAGCAGTACTTC | CSANDRDANYEQYF
TRBD2 | few | TRBJ2-7 | TRBV5-6 | TGTGCCAGCAGCTTCCGGAGCGGGAGCGGCTACGAGCAGTACTTC | CASSFRSGSGYEQYF
. | . | TRBJ1-5 | TRBV28 | TGTGCCGGCAGTCCCGACACCTCAATTTGGCAGCCCCAGCATTTT | CAGSPDTSIWQPQHF
. | . | TRBJ1-5 | TRBV5-8 | TGTGCCAGCAGCTTGAGGGAAAATCAGCCCCAGCATTTT | CASSLRENQPQHF
TRBD2 | many | TRBJ2-1 | TRBV24-1 | TGTGCCACCAGTGATTCGCGGCGGGGGGGCAATGAGCAGTTCTTC | CATSDSRRGGNEQFF
. | many | TRBJ2-1 | TRBV7-2 | TGTGCCAGCAGCTTTTCCGATTACAATGAGCAGTTCTTC | CASSFSDYNEQFF
. | few | TRBJ2-2 | TRBV9 | TGTGCCAGCAGCGACGGGGCCGGGGAGCTGTTTTTT | CASSDGAGELFF
. | few | TRBJ2-1 | TRBV12-3/TRBV12-4 | TGTGCCAGCACCGCAGTGCCGGGGGATGAGCAGTTCTTC | CASTAVPGDEQFF
. | many | TRBJ1-2 | TRBV2 | TGTGCCAGCAGAAGGGACTGGGGCTACACCTTC | CASRRDWGYTF
TRBD1 | few | TRBJ1-1 | TRBV27 | TGTGCCAGCAGTTCGGGACAGGGGATTACTGGAGCTTTCTTT | CASSSGQGITGAFF
. | many | TRBJ2-7 | TRBV11-2 | TGTGCCAGCAGCTCCCCCGGCGTTACCTACGAGCAGTACTTC | CASSSPGVTYEQYF
. | many | TRBJ2-7 | TRBV6-5 | TGTGCCAGCAGTTACGAAGGATGGGCGGGGACCAGCCACGAGCAGTACTTC | CASSYEGWAGTSHEQYF
TRBD1 | many | TRBJ1-3 | TRBV12-3/TRBV12-4 | TGTGCCAGCAGCCCCGACAGGGGATCCGGAAACACCATATATTTT | CASSPDRGSGNTIYF
. | many | TRBJ2-5 | TRBV6-5 | TGTGCCAGCAGCCTCAGGGTCTGGGGAGAGACCCAGTACTTC | CASSLRVWGETQYF
TRBD2 | few | TRBJ2-1 | TRBV6-2/TRBV6-3 | TGTGCCAGCAGTCTGACTAGCGGTTACCCCTACAATGAGCAGTTCTTC | CASSLTSGYPYNEQFF
. | few | TRBJ2-5 | TRBV7-6 | TGTGCCAGCAGCCTATCACAGGTCAGAGAGACCCAGTACTTC | CASSLSQVRETQYF
. | many | TRBJ2-1 | TRBV4-3 | TGCGCCAGCAGCCATATGGGGGATGAGCAGTTCTTC | CASSHMGDEQFF
TRBD1 | many | TRBJ1-1 | TRBV29-1 | TGCAGCGTTCCCCACAGGGGGCTCACTGAAGCTTTCTTT | CSVPHRGLTEAFF
TRBD2 | . | TRBJ2-3 | TRBV4-2 | TGTGCCAGCGGCCAAGACCGACTAGCGGGGGCCCTCACAGATACGCAGTATTTT | CASGQDRLAGALTDTQYF
. | many | TRBJ1-1 | TRBV7-9 | TGTGCCAGCAGCTTGGAGGGTGCAGCTTTCTTT | CASSLEGAAFF
. | . | TRBJ2-7 | TRBV20-1 | TGCAGTGCTAGAGATGAAAGCTACGAGCAGTACTTC | CSARDESYEQYF
. | few | TRBJ1-5 | TRBV6-2/TRBV6-3 | TGTGCCAGCAACGAAGGCTCTCGGGGCAATCAGCCCCAGCATTTT | CASNEGSRGNQPQHF
TRBD1 | few | TRBJ1-4 | TRBV6-6 | TGTGCCAGCAGTGAGACAGGGCAAATCGAAAAACTGTTTTTT | CASSETGQIEKLFF
. | . | TRBJ2-4 | TRBV12-3/TRBV12-4 | . | CASSSSARNIQSF
TRBD1 | . | TRBJ1-1 | TRBV28 | TGTGCCAGCAGTCCACGGACAGGGGGCTTCACTGAAGCTTTCTTT | CASSPRTGGFTEAFF
TRBD1 | . | TRBJ2-4 | TRBV19 | TGTGCCAGTAGTATAGGACAGGGGGCGAATAACATTCAGTACTTC | CASSIGQGANNIQYF
. | few | TRBJ2-3 | TRBV14 | TGTGCCAGCAGCCACGTTTGGGGGGCATCGGGCACAGATACGCAGTATTTT | CASSHVWGASGTDTQYF
. | . | TRBJ2-1 | TRBV5-1 | TGCGCCAGCAGCTTGGACGGGGGCCGCTACAATGAGCAGTTCTTC | CASSLDGGRYNEQFF
TRBD1 | . | TRBJ1-1 | TRBV30 | TGTGCCTGTACAGGGGGAGTAAACACTGAAGCTTTCTTT | CACTGGVNTEAFF
. | . | TRBJ2-3 | TRBV7-7 | TGTGCCAGCAGCACCCGGCGGATTCAGACAGATACGCAGTATTTT | CASSTRRIQTDTQYF